This T cell receptor (beta chain) originates from a study of vaccination and CD4 T cells after COVID-19. Whole-study context: Post-vaccine sampling followed dose two by a median around 74 days (range 14 to 241). Researchers treated control cultures with a CEFX pool, an HIV-1 Nef pool, or no peptide.

Cultured CD4+ T-cell DNA underwent Oncomine TCR Beta short-read sequencing. In this case, cultured CD4+ T cells provided the extracted genomic DNA. TCRdb recomputed calls from the PCR reads with MiXCR, one row per CDR3 protein. This repertoire shows several thousand distinct CDR3 sequences, around 41% found once; its top ten account for roughly 28%. Noted treatment: approximately 9-day PBMC culture with coronavirus spike peptide pools or control peptides (ViraFEST assay). One should note that the unexposed donor's CD4+ T cells were collected before the COVID-19 pandemic (2011-2018). Fresh IL-2 medium was used to replace half of the medium on days 3 and 7. If enough cells were available, CD4+ T cells from unexposed donors were probed with SARS-CoV-2 S/N and four cold-coronavirus spikes. About this clonotype: The antigen remains unidentified.

Trimming shortened V by 3 bases and J by 5 bases, and 10 bases separated the two germline ends. The CDR3 consists of 13 residues. The germline gives CDR1 SGHAT, CDR2 FQNNGV. This chain joins TRBV11-2 and TRBJ1-1; the D gene is possibly TRBD1 (5 bases). Specimen: CD4+ T cells from blood, cultured in vitro. The sequence was collected from a human donor in good health. The CDR3 DNA is TGTGCCAGCAGCTTCTCAGGGAGTACTGAAGCTTTCTTT. Translated: CASSFSGSTEAFF.